The TCR beta chain described here comes from a study of blood T cell repertoires in COVID-19. About the research overall: From T cells, B-cell-depleted T cells, or PBMCs came the material, which was cDNA or gDNA.

Generated by immunoSEQ multiplex PCR, the TCRdb table keeps only in-frame clones and is missing some. Of some 180,000 clones listed, about four fifths are singletons. Per the germline V gene, CDR1 is SGHTS and CDR2 is YDEGEE. Trimming cost V 0 bases and J 13 bases, with 14 bases left between them. The CDR3 spans 13 residues. The chain carries TRBV5-8 and TRBJ2-1, with D possibly matching TRBD1 (6 bases). This TCR came from a human donor in a cohort sampled during active COVID-19. Sequencing was done on a sample of peripheral blood. The CDR3: CASSLVSRDTQFF. DNA for the CDR3: TGTGCCAGCAGCTTGGTAAGCCGGGACACCCAGTTCTTC.